This record looks at one TCR beta chain sequence and its context. One junction end disagrees with the germline gene, perhaps due to a read error. The data were produced by immunoSEQ multiplex PCR, yet TCRdb's version contains in-frame clones alone and is incomplete. Altogether about 97,000 clones are present, around 92% being singletons, with the ten largest covering over 2%. The record originates from a study of control samples from healthy donors and cancer patients. This CDR3 is 16 amino acids long. The germline gives CDR1 LNHDA, CDR2 SQIVND (reference sequence). V and J are TRBV19 and TRBJ2-7; TRBD1 matches 10 bases. Sequencing used blood. This TCR was recovered from a woman aged 18-29 years in good health. CDR3 nucleotides: TGTGCCAGTGCGTTGGGCGACAGGGGGCTAGGAAAATTATTTGACTTC. Translated, it gives CASALGDRGLGKLFDF.